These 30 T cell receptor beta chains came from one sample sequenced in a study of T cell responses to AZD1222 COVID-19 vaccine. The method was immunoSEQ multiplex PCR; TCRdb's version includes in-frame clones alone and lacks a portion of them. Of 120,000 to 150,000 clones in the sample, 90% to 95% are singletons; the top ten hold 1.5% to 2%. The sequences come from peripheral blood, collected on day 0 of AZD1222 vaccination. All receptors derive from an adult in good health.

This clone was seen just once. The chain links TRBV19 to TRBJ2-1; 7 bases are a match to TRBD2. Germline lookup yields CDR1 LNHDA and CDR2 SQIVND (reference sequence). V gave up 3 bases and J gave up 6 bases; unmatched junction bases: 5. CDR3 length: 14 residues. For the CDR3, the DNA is TGTGCCAGTAGTATGAGGACTAGTTCCAATGAGCAGTTCTTC. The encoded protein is CASSMRTSSNEQFF.

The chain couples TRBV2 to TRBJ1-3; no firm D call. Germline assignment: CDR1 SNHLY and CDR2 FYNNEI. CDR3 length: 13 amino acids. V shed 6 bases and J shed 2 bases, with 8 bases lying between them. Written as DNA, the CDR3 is TGTGCCAGCAGCGAGGGTACTGGAAACACCATATATTTT. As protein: CASSEGTGNTIYF.

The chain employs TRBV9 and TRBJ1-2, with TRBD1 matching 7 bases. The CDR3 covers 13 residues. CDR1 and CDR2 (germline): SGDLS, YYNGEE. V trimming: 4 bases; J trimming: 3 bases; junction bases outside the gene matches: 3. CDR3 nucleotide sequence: TGTGCCAGCAGCCGGGACAGTCACTATGGCTACACCTTC. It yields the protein CASSRDSHYGYTF.

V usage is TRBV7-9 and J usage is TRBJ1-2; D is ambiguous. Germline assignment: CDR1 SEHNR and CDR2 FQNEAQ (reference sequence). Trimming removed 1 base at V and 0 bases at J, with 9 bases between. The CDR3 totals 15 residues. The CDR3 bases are TGTGCCAGCAGCTTAGGGAATATTCCTAACTATGGCTACACCTTC. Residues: CASSLGNIPNYGYTF.

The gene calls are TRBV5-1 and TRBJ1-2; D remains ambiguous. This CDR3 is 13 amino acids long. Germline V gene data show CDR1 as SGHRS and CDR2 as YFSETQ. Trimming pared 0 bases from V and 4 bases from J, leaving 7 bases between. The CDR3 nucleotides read TGCGCCAGCAGCTTGGAGAGCCTCTATGGCTACACCTTC. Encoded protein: CASSLESLYGYTF.

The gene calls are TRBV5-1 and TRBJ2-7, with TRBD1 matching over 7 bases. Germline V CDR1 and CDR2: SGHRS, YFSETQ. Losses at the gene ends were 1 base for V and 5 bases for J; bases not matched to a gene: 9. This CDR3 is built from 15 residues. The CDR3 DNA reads TGCGCCAGCAGCTTGACCCGACAGGGAACCCACGAGCAGTACTTC. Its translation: CASSLTRQGTHEQYF.

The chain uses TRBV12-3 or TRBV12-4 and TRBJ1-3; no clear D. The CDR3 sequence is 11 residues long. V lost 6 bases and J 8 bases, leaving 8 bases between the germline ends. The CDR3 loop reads CASSRRYTIYF. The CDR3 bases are TGTGCCAGCAGCCGACGGTACACCATATATTTT.

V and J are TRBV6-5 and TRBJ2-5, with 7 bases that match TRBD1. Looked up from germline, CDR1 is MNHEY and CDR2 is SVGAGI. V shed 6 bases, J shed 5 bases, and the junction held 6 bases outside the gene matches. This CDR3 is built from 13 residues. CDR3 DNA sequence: TGTGCCAGCAGGAGACAGGGCTCCGAGACCCAGTACTTC. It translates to CASRRQGSETQYF.

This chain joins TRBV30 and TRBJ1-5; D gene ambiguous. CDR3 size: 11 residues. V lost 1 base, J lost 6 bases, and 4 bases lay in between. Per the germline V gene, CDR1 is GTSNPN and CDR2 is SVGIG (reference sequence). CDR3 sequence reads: CAWSACQPQHF. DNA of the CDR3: TGTGCCTGGAGTGCCTGTCAGCCCCAGCATTTT.

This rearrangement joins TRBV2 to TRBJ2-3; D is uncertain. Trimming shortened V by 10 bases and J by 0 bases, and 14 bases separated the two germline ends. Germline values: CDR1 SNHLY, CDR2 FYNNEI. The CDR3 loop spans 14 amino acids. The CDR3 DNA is TGTGCCACCTCCGAGACTCTTAGCACAGATACGCAGTATTTT. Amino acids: CATSETLSTDTQYF.

The CDR3 DNA reads TGTGCCAGTAGTATGAGCGGGGCGGACTATGGCTACACCTTC. Translation gives CASSMSGADYGYTF. This rearrangement joins TRBV19 to TRBJ1-2, with D possibly TRBD1 on 5 matching bases. Germline CDR1 is LNHDA and CDR2 is SQIVND (reference sequence). This CDR3 is 14 amino acids long. V gave up 3 bases and J gave up 3 bases, with 11 bases separating them. The whole variable domain, filled in from reference TRBV19 and TRBJ1-2, reads DGGITQSPKYLFRKEGQNVTLSCEQNLNHDAMYWYRQDPGQGLRLIYYSQIVNDFQKGDIAEGYSVSREKKESFPLTVTSAQKNPTAFYLCASSMSGADYGYTFGSGTRLTVV.

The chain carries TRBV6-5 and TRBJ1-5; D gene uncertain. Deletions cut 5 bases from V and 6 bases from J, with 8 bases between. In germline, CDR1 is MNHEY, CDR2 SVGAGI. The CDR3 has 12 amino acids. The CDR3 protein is CASSIGSQPQHF. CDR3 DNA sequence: TGTGCCAGCAGTATTGGATCTCAGCCCCAGCATTTT.

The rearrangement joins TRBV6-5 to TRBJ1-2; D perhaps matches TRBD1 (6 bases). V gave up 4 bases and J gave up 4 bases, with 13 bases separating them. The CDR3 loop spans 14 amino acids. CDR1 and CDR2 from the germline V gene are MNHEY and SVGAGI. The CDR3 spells CASSFYREAYGYTF. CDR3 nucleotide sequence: TGTGCCAGCAGTTTCTACAGGGAAGCCTATGGCTACACCTTC.

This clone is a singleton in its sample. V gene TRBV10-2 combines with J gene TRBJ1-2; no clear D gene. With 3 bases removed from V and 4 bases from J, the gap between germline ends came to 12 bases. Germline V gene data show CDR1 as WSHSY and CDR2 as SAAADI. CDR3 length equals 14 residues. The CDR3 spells CASSETRATYGYTF. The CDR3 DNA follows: TGCGCCAGCAGTGAAACGCGGGCCACCTATGGCTACACCTTC.

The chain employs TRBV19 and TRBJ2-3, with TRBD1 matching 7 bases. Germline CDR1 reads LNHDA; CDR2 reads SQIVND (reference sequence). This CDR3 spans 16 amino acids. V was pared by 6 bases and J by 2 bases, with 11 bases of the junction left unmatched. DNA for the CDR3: TGTGCCAGTAGCCTCCTTACAGGGGAACCCACAGATACGCAGTATTTT. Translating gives CASSLLTGEPTDTQYF.

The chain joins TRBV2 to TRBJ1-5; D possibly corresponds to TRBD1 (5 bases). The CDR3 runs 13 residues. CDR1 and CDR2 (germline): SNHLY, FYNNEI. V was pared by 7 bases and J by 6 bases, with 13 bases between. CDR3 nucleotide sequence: TGTGCCAGCACAATCCAGGGAATTCAGCCCCAGCATTTT. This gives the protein CASTIQGIQPQHF.

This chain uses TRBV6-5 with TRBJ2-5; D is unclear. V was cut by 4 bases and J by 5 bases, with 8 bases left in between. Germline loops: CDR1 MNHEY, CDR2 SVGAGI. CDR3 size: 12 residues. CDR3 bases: TGTGCCAGCAGTTTCGGGTGGGAGACCCAGTACTTC. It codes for CASSFGWETQYF.

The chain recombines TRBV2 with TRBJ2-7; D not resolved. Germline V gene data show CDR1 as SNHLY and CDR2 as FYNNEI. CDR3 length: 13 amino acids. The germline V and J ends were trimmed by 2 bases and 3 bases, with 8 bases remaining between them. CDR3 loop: CASSEISVYEQYF. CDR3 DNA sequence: TGTGCCAGCAGTGAAATTAGTGTCTACGAGCAGTACTTC.

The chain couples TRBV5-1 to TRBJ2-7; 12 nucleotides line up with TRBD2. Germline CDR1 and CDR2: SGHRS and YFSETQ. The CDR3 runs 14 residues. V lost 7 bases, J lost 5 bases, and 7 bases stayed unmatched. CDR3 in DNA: TGCGCCAGCTCCCTAGCGGGAGGGCCTGACGAGCAGTACTTC. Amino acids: CASSLAGGPDEQYF.

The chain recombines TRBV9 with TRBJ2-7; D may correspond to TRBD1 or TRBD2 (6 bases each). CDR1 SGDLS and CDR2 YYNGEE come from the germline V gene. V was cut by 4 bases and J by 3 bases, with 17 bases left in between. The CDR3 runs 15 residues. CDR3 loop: CASSPVEGGRYEQYF. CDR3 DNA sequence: TGTGCCAGCAGCCCCGTCGAGGGGGGCCGCTACGAGCAGTACTTC.

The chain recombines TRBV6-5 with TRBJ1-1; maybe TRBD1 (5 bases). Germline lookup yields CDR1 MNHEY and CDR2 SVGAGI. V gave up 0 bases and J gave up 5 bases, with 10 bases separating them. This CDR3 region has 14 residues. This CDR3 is CASSYSGGVTEAFF. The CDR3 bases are TGTGCCAGCAGTTACTCAGGAGGGGTAACTGAAGCTTTCTTT.

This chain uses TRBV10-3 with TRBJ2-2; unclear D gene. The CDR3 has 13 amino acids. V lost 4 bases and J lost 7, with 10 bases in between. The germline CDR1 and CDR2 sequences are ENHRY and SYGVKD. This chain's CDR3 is CAISGRQGGELFF. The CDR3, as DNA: TGTGCCATCAGTGGACGACAAGGCGGGGAGCTGTTTTTT.

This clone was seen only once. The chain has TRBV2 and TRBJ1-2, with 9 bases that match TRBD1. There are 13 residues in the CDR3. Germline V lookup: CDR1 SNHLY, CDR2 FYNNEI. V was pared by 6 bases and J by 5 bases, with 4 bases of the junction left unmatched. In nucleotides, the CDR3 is TGTGCCAGCAGAGCTGGACAGGGGTATGGCTACACCTTC. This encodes CASRAGQGYGYTF.

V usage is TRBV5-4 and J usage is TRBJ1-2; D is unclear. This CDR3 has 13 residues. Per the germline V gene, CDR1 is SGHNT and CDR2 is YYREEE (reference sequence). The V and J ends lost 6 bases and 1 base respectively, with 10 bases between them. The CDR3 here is CASTPGFNYGYTF. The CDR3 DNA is TGTGCCAGCACCCCAGGCTTTAACTATGGCTACACCTTC.

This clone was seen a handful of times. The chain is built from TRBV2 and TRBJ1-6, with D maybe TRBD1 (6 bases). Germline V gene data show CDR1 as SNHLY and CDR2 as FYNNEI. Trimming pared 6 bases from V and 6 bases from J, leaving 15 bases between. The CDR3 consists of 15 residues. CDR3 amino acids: CASREQGTGNSPLHF. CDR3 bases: TGTGCCAGCAGGGAACAGGGTACGGGTAATTCACCCCTCCACTTT.

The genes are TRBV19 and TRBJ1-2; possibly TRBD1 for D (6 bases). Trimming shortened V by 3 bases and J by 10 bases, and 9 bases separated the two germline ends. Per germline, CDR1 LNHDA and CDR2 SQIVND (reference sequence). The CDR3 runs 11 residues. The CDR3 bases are TGTGCCAGTAGTATCCGACAGGACTACACCTTC. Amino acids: CASSIRQDYTF. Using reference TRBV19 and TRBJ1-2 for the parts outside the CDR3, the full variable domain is DGGITQSPKYLFRKEGQNVTLSCEQNLNHDAMYWYRQDPGQGLRLIYYSQIVNDFQKGDIAEGYSVSREKKESFPLTVTSAQKNPTAFYLCASSIRQDYTFGSGTRLTVV.

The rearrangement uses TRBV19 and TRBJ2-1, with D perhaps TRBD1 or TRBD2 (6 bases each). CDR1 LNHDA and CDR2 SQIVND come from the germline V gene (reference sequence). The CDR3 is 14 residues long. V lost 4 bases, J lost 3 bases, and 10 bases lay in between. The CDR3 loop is CASSKGDFYNEQFF. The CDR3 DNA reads TGTGCCAGTAGTAAGGGGGACTTCTACAATGAGCAGTTCTTC.

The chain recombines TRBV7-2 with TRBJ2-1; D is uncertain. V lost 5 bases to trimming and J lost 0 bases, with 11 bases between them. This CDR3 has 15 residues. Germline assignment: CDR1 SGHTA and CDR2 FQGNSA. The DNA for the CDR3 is TGTGCCAGCAGCACGTCGGCGAGCTCCTACAATGAGCAGTTCTTC. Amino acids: CASSTSASSYNEQFF. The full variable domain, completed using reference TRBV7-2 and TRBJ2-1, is GAGVSQSPSNKVTEKGKDVELRCDPISGHTALYWYRQSLGQGLEFLIYFQGNSAPDKSGLPSDRFSAERTGGSVSTLTIQRTQQEDSAVYLCASSTSASSYNEQFFGPGTRLTVL.

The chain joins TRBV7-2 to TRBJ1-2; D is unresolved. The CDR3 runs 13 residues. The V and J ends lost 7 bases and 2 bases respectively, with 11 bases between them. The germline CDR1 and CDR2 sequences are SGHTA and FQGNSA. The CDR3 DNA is TGTGCCAGCACCCCGGGCGGAAACTATGGCTACACCTTC. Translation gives CASTPGGNYGYTF.

CDR3 in DNA: TGTGCCAGCAGCTTAGGGTCAGGAGCCTCTAACTATGGCTACACCTTC. This translates into CASSLGSGASNYGYTF. The rearrangement uses TRBV7-9 and TRBJ1-2; D remains ambiguous. Germline V gene sequence: CDR1 SEHNR, CDR2 FQNEAQ (reference sequence). This CDR3 comprises 16 residues. Trimming stripped 1 base from V and 0 bases from J, with 12 bases between.